One sample yielded the 13 T cell receptor beta chains listed below, sequenced in a study of blood T cell repertoires in COVID-19. The assay was immunoSEQ multiplex PCR, and TCRdb's table has in-frame clones only and misses some. The sample includes around 120,000 clones, around 87% of them seen just once. Input material: peripheral blood. The receptor source for this set is a woman aged 65 to 85 with acute or convalescent COVID-19.

J is TRBJ2-5 and V is TRBV3-1 (or the pseudogene TRBV3-2); D is possibly TRBD1 (6 bases). Germline CDR1 is LGHDT and CDR2 is YNNKEL (reference sequence). This CDR3 comprises 14 residues. The V end was cut by 8 bases, the J end by 4 bases, with 17 bases between. As DNA, the CDR3 is TGTGCCAGCCGGCAGGGGCCTAGCCGAGAGACCCAGTACTTC. Translated: CASRQGPSRETQYF.

The rearrangement links TRBV7-6 to TRBJ2-3; no reliable D call. The germline CDR1 and CDR2 sequences are SGHVS and FNYEAQ. Between the trimmed V and J ends, which lost 4 bases and 2 bases, there was a span of 7 bases. The CDR3 covers 13 residues. The CDR3 nucleotides read TGTGCCAGCAGCTCCAGTTACACAGATACGCAGTATTTT. Protein sequence: CASSSSYTDTQYF.

The chain uses TRBV4-1 and TRBJ1-1; the D gene is possibly TRBD1 (5 bases). V gave up 7 bases and J gave up 4 bases, with 16 bases separating them. Germline-derived CDR1 and CDR2 are MGHRA and YSYEKL. This CDR3 has 14 residues. CDR3 region: CASKRRGSATEAFF. The CDR3 DNA reads as TGCGCCAGCAAACGAAGGGGTTCCGCCACTGAAGCTTTCTTT.

The rearrangement uses TRBV2 and TRBJ2-2, with 9 bases fitting TRBD2. V lost 5 bases to trimming and J lost 1 base; unmatched junction nucleotides: 5. There are 16 residues in the CDR3. Germline V gives CDR1 SNHLY, CDR2 FYNNEI. CDR3 in DNA: TGTGCCAGCAGTTACGCGGGGGGGCTGAACACCGGGGAGCTGTTTTTT. Translated: CASSYAGGLNTGELFF.

This chain joins TRBV19 and TRBJ2-1, with D possibly TRBD1 on 6 matching bases. The ends were cut back, 2 bases at V and 0 bases at J, with 11 bases in the middle. The germline V gene has CDR1 LNHDA and CDR2 SQIVND (reference sequence). This CDR3 is 16 amino acids long. The CDR3 nucleotides are TGTGCCAGTAGTATATTCCGACAGGTCTCCTACAATGAGCAGTTCTTC. As protein: CASSIFRQVSYNEQFF.

The chain uses TRBV28 and TRBJ2-4, with TRBD1 matching over 11 bases. This CDR3 comprises 15 residues. The V gene's germline CDR1 is MDHEN and CDR2 SYDVKM. The trim removed 6 bases at V and 9 bases at J, leaving 10 bases unmatched. CDR3 in amino acids: CASSRSGQGGSIQYF. DNA for the CDR3: TGTGCCAGCAGCCGTTCGGGACAGGGGGGAAGCATTCAGTACTTC.

This clone has just one count. This rearrangement joins TRBV30 to TRBJ1-6; 10 bases align to TRBD1. Germline V lookup: CDR1 GTSNPN, CDR2 SVGIG (reference sequence). The CDR3 consists of 16 residues. The junction had 13 bases not matched to a gene; V was cut back by 5 bases and J by 9 bases. The CDR3 sequence is CAWGPGGDRGISPLHF. In DNA form, the CDR3 reads TGTGCCTGGGGGCCGGGGGGGGACAGGGGAATTTCACCCCTCCACTTT.

The rearrangement links TRBV9 to TRBJ2-7; D perhaps matches TRBD2 (5 bases). Germline V lookup: CDR1 SGDLS, CDR2 YYNGEE. Trimming shortened V by 3 bases and J by 3 bases, and 13 bases separated the two germline ends. The CDR3 sequence is 14 residues long. The DNA for the CDR3 is TGTGCCAGCAGCGAGGCCGGGGATCTCTACGAGCAGTACTTC. This sequence encodes CASSEAGDLYEQYF. Combining the CDR3 with reference TRBV9 and TRBJ2-7 gives the whole variable domain DSGVTQTPKHLITATGQRVTLRCSPRSGDLSVYWYQQSLDQGLQFLIQYYNGEERAKGNILERFSAQQFPDLHSELNLSSLELGDSALYFCASSEAGDLYEQYFGPGTRLTVT.

The chain has TRBV27 and TRBJ1-2; 7 positions agree with TRBD1. The CDR3 is made up of 21 amino acids. The V segment lost 2 bases and the J segment 8 bases; nucleotides outside the gene matches: 29. CDR1 is MNHEY and CDR2 is SMNVEV in the germline V gene (reference sequence). In DNA, the CDR3 is TGTGCCAGCAGTTTACCTCTCCCAGACAGGGAATCCCAGAAAAGACTATGCGGCTACACCTTC. Residues: CASSLPLPDRESQKRLCGYTF.

This clone has only one observation. The rearrangement uses TRBV2 and TRBJ1-1; D remains unclear. The CDR3 consists of 14 residues. Germline CDR1 SNHLY, CDR2 FYNNEI. Trimming stripped 1 base from V and 1 base from J, with 7 bases between. The CDR3 sequence: CASSEVAGNTEAFF. The CDR3 bases are TGTGCCAGCAGTGAAGTCGCGGGGAACACTGAAGCTTTCTTT.

The chain has TRBV7-9 and TRBJ1-1; 7 bases line up with TRBD1. Germline CDR1 is SEHNR and CDR2 is FQNEAQ (reference sequence). The ends lost 6 bases at V and 11 bases at J; junction bases unmatched: 15. The CDR3 runs to 14 residues. The CDR3 DNA is TGTGCCAGCAGTATCCGACAGGGACCCAGGGCGGCTTTCTTT. It is translated as CASSIRQGPRAAFF.

This clone was counted once. The chain combines TRBV19 with TRBJ2-7; possibly TRBD1 for D (6 bases). The CDR3 contains 14 residues. Trimming removed 2 bases at V and 3 bases at J, with 11 bases between. The germline gives CDR1 LNHDA, CDR2 SQIVND (reference sequence). The CDR3 DNA reads as TGTGCCAGTAGTATACGGGTGGACAGCTACGAGCAGTACTTC. This translates into CASSIRVDSYEQYF. Using reference TRBV19 and TRBJ2-7 for the parts outside the CDR3, the full variable domain is DGGITQSPKYLFRKEGQNVTLSCEQNLNHDAMYWYRQDPGQGLRLIYYSQIVNDFQKGDIAEGYSVSREKKESFPLTVTSAQKNPTAFYLCASSIRVDSYEQYFGPGTRLTVT.

The sample holds a few counts of this clone. The V call is TRBV7-9, the J call TRBJ2-5; 10 bases match TRBD2. V gave up 5 bases and J gave up 4 bases; unmatched junction bases: 19. The CDR3 extends over 19 amino acids. CDR1 SEHNR and CDR2 FQNEAQ come from the germline V gene (reference sequence). The CDR3 DNA reads as TGTGCCAGCAGCCCGCCAAGGGAAATAGCGGGGGGCCTTTTAGAGACCCAGTACTTC. Its protein product is CASSPPREIAGGLLETQYF.